This TCR beta chain was captured by sequencing in a study of blood T cell repertoires in COVID-19. The table came from immunoSEQ multiplex PCR; TCRdb's copy has only in-frame clones and leaves some out. The sample has 130,000 to 150,000 clones; roughly 80% are singletons. The germline V gene has CDR1 MNHEY and CDR2 SVGAGI. This CDR3 is 15 amino acids long. With 0 bases removed from V and 2 bases from J, the gap between germline ends came to 8 bases. The V and J genes are TRBV6-5 and TRBJ1-5, with D uncertain. The source of this sequence is a middle-aged woman with active or convalescent COVID-19. Sequences were obtained from peripheral blood. The chain's CDR3 is CASSYSMGGNQPQHF. CDR3 DNA sequence: TGTGCCAGCAGTTACTCGATGGGCGGCAATCAGCCCCAGCATTTT.